This T cell receptor beta chain was recovered during a study of shared clonotypes between healthy human individuals. On the study more broadly: Every donor yielded three CD4 naive, three CD4 memory, two CD8 naive and one CD8 memory plate.

The data were produced by immunoSEQ multiplex PCR, yet TCRdb's version contains in-frame clones alone and is incomplete. This sample has approximately 2.3 million clones, with 85% to 95% found just once. About this clone itself: What it binds is unknown.

Partitioning of CD4+ cells yielded a CD45RA+ naive subset and a CD45RA-negative memory subset. The V gene lost 6 bases and the J gene lost 4 bases, with 12 bases spanning the gap. CDR1 is LNHDA, CDR2 SQIVND, per germline (reference sequence). The CDR3 is made up of 13 amino acids. Regarding the study as a whole: The study found 4.5% to 6% of naive CD4 clonotypes shared across a handful of donors.

The rearrangement links TRBV19 to TRBJ1-2; D is perhaps TRBD1 (5 bases). Sequences were obtained from naive CD4+ T cells from PBMCs. Subset denoted: CD45RA+ positively selected. The sequence was collected from a man between 18 and 29 years old in good health. Some clones in this sample may be carry-over from other donors' samples. This chain's CDR3 is CASRPGGFYGYTF. The DNA for the CDR3 is TGTGCCAGTAGACCCGGGGGGTTCTATGGCTACACCTTC.